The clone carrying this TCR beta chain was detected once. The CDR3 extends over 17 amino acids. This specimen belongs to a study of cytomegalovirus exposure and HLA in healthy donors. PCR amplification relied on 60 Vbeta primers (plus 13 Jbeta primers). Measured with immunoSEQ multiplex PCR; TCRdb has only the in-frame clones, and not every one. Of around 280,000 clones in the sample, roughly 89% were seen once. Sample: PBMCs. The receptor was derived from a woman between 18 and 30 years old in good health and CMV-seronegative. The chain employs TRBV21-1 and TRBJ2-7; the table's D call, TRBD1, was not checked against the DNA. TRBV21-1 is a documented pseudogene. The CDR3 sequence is CASSNGGQHLISYEQYF. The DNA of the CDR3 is TGTGCCAGCAGCAACGGGGGACAGCACCTAATCTCCTACGAGCAGTACTTC.